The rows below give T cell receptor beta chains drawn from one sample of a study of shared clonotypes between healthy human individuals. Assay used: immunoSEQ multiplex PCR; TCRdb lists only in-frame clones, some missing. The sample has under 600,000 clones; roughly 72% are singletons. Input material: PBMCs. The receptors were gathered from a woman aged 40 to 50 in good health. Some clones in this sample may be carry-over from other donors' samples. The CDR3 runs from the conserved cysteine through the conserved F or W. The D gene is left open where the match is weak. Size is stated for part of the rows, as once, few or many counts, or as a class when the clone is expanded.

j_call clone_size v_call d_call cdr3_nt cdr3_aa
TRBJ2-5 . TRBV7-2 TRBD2 TGTGCCAGCAGCTTAGGACTAGCGGGAAGCCAAGAGACCCAGTACTTC CASSLGLAGSQETQYF
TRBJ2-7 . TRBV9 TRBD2 TGTGCCAGCAGCGTAGGAGGAGCGGGAGTGCTTTCCTACGAGCAGTACTTC CASSVGGAGVLSYEQYF
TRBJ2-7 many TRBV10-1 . TGCGCCAGCAGCGGTGGACTACGGGGTGAGCAGTACTTC CASSGGLRGEQYF
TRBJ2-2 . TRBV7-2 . TGTGCCAGCAGCTTTACCGGGCCGAAGAACACCGGGGAGCTGTTTTTT CASSFTGPKNTGELFF
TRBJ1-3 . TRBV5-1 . TGCGCCAGCAGCTTGACAGGGATCGGCACCATATATTTT CASSLTGIGTIYF
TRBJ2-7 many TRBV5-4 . TGTGCCAGCAGCTTCACAGGGAGCAACGAGCAGTACTTC CASSFTGSNEQYF
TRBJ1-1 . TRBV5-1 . TGCGCCAGCAGCTTTTCAGGGAAGAACACTGAAGCTTTCTTT CASSFSGKNTEAFF
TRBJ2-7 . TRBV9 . TGTGCCAGCAGCGTATCCAGCCGATCCTACGAGCAGTACTTC CASSVSSRSYEQYF
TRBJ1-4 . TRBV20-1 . TGCAGTGCCCAAGTGGGGGAAAAACTGTTTTTT CSAQVGEKLFF
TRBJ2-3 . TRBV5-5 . TGTGCCAGCAGCTTGGGTCAAGGGGGGAGTTTCACAGATACGCAGTATTTT CASSLGQGGSFTDTQYF
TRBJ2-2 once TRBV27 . TGTGCCAGCAGTTCGTTCGCGAACACCGGGGAGCTGTTTTTT CASSSFANTGELFF
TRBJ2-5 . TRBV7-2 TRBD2 TGTGCCAGCAACCCCCAGCGGGGTGAGACCCAGTACTTC CASNPQRGETQYF
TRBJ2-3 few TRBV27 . TGTGCCAGCAATCATGGAGGAACCCTATCTACGCAGTATTTT CASNHGGTLSTQYF
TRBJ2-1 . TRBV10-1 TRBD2 TGCGCCAGCAGTTTAGCGGGACCGTACAATGAGCAGTTCTTC CASSLAGPYNEQFF
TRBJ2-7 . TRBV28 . TGTGCCAGCAGTCCCCCTCTGGGCAGGGAGCAGTACTTC CASSPPLGREQYF
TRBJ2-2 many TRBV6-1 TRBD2 TGTGCCAGCAGTGAAGGGGGGGGAGTGGGAGGTACCGGGGAGCTGTTTTTT CASSEGGGVGGTGELFF
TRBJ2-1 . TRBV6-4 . TGTGCCAGCAGACCCTCCGGGTATGAGCAGTTCTTC CASRPSGYEQFF
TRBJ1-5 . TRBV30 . TGTGCCTGGGGGCGGGGTGGCAATCAGCCCCAGCATTTT CAWGRGGNQPQHF
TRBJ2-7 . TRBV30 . TGTGCCTGGAGCCGGACGCCCAGGGAGCAGTACTTC CAWSRTPREQYF
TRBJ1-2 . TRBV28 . TGTGCCAGCATCGTCAATGGGCAATCGGGTGGCTACACCTTC CASIVNGQSGGYTF
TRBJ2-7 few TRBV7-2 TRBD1 TGTGCCAGCAGAAGGACCGGGACAGACTACGAGCAGTACTTC CASRRTGTDYEQYF
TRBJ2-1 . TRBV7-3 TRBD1 TGTGCCAGCAGCTTAAGCTCAGGGGGCGGAACCCAGCAGTTCTTC CASSLSSGGGTQQFF
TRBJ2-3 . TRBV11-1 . TGTGCCAGCAGCTTAGTTCAAGTCCGGGAAGATACGCAGTATTTT CASSLVQVREDTQYF
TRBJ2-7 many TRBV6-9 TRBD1 TGTGCCAATCGACAGGGCGACTCCTACGAGCAGTACTTC CANRQGDSYEQYF
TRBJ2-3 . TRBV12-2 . TGTGCAAGTCGCCCGAGAGCTTCGGGGGGAGATACGCAGTATTTT CASRPRASGGDTQYF
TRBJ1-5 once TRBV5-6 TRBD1 TGTGCCAGCAGCCCCGGACAGGGGCCCCAGCATTTT CASSPGQGPQHF
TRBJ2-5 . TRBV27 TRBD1 TGTGCCAGCAGTTTATCGGGACAGTGGGGTCAAGAGACCCAGTACTTC CASSLSGQWGQETQYF
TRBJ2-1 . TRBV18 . TGTGCCAGCTCACCGTTTCAGGGGCGAGAGGGCTCCTACAATGAGCAGTTCTTC CASSPFQGREGSYNEQFF
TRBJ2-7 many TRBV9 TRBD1 TGTGCCAGCAGCCGCGGACAGGAACCTTACGAGCAGTACTTC CASSRGQEPYEQYF
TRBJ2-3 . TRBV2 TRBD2 TGTGCCAGCAGTGCGAGACTAGCCACAGATACGCAGTATTTT CASSARLATDTQYF
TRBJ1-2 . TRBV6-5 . TGTGCCAGCAGTTATTCGGGGAAAGCTGGCTACACCTTC CASSYSGKAGYTF